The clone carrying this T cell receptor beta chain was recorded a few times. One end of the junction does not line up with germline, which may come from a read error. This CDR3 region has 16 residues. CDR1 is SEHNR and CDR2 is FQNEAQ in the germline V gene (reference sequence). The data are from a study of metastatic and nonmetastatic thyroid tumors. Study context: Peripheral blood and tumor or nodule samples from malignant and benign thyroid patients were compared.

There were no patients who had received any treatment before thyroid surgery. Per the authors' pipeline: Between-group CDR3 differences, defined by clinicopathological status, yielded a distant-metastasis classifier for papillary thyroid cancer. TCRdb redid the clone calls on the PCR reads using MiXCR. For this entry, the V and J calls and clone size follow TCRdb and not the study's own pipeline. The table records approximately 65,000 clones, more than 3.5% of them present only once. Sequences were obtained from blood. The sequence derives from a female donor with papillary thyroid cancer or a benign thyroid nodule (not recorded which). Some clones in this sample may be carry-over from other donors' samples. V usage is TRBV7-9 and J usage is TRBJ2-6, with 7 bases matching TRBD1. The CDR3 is CASSLGTGYGAKVLTF. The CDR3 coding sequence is TGTGCCAGCAGCTTAGGGACAGGCTATGGGGCCAAGGTCCTGACTTTC.